The rows below give T cell receptor beta chains drawn from one sample of a study of blood T cell repertoires in COVID-19. The table came from immunoSEQ multiplex PCR; TCRdb's copy has only in-frame clones and leaves some out. The profile shows hundreds of thousands of clones, around nine tenths of them singletons. What was sequenced was PBMCs or T cells enriched from blood (not recorded which). The source of these receptors is a woman aged 18-30 years who had recovered from COVID-19. Each CDR3 is given with its conserved first and last residue. A D gene is named only where the DNA matches it firmly. Clone size, where shown, is once, few, many, or a class for clones that have expanded.

TRBD1,TRBJ1-1,-,TRBV9,CASSVALDRGPEAFF,TGTGCCAGCAGCGTAGCTTTGGACAGGGGACCTGAAGCTTTCTTT
TRBD2,TRBJ2-7,-,TRBV29-1,CSVEGLAEAHRYEQYF,TGCAGCGTTGAAGGACTAGCGGAGGCCCACCGCTACGAGCAGTACTTC
TRBD1,TRBJ1-2,once,TRBV7-2,CASSLGWHRGYGYTF,TGTGCCAGCAGCTTAGGGTGGCACAGGGGCTATGGCTACACCTTC
TRBD1,TRBJ2-7,once,TRBV7-2,CASSPGQGKGSYEQYF,TGTGCCAGCAGCCCAGGACAGGGTAAGGGCTCCTACGAGCAGTACTTC
-,TRBJ2-7,-,TRBV9,CASSPMIDSPREQYF,TGTGCCAGCAGCCCAATGATAGACAGTCCGCGCGAGCAGTACTTC
-,TRBJ1-6,-,TRBV5-6,CASSLGGGALHF,TGTGCCAGCAGCTTGGGGGGAGGGGCCCTCCACTTT
TRBD1,TRBJ1-4,-,TRBV18,CASSSGQGLLEKLFF,TGTGCCAGCTCATCCGGACAGGGGCTCCTGGAAAAACTGTTTTTT
-,TRBJ1-2,-,TRBV7-8,CASSPLFFIFGVGDDGYGYTF,TGTGCCAGCAGCCCCCTCTTTTTTATCTTCGGGGTCGGCGACGACGGCTATGGCTACACCTTC
TRBD2,TRBJ2-1,-,TRBV9,CASSGTTGRNEQFF,TGTGCCAGCAGCGGGACGACCGGGAGGAATGAGCAGTTCTTC
TRBD1,TRBJ2-7,-,TRBV3-1/TRBV3-2,CASSHRQGTYEQYF,TGTGCCAGCAGCCACCGACAGGGAACCTACGAGCAGTACTTC
TRBD1,TRBJ2-2,-,TRBV6-5,CASSSGTANTGELFF,TGTGCCAGCAGCTCCGGGACAGCGAACACCGGGGAGCTGTTTTTT
-,TRBJ2-3,-,TRBV11-3,CASSFHTDTQYF,TGTGCCAGCAGCTTCCACACAGATACGCAGTATTTT
TRBD1,TRBJ2-1,-,TRBV9,CASTQQGVSYNEQFF,TGTGCCAGCACCCAACAGGGGGTCTCCTACAATGAGCAGTTCTTC
-,TRBJ1-2,-,TRBV20-1,CSAGTRGDYTF,TGCAGTGCTGGGACAAGGGGAGACTACACCTTC
TRBD1,TRBJ2-7,once,TRBV19,CASSTGPGTGSYEQYF,TGTGCCAGTAGCACCGGTCCCGGGACAGGGTCCTACGAGCAGTACTTC
-,TRBJ2-7,-,TRBV11-3,CASSLEATSPYEQYF,TGTGCCAGCAGCTTAGAGGCAACATCTCCCTACGAGCAGTACTTC
-,TRBJ1-1,-,TRBV7-6,CASSPSGPNTEAFF,TGTGCCAGCAGCCCCAGCGGGCCGAACACTGAAGCTTTCTTT
-,TRBJ1-1,-,TRBV5-4,CASSLDPERNTEAFF,TGTGCCAGCAGCTTGGATCCAGAACGCAACACTGAAGCTTTCTTT